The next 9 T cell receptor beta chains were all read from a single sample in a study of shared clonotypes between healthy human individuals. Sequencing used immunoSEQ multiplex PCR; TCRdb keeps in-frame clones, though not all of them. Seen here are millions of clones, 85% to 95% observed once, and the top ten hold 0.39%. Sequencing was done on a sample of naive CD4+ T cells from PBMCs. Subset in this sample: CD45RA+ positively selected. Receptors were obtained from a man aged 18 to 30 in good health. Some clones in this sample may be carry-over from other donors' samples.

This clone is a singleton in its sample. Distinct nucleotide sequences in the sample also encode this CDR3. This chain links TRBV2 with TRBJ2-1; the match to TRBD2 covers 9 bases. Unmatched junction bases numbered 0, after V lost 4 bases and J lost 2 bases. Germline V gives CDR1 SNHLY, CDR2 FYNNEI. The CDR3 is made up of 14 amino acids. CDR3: CASSGLAAYNEQFF. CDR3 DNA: TGTGCCAGCAGTGGACTAGCGGCCTACAATGAGCAGTTCTTC.

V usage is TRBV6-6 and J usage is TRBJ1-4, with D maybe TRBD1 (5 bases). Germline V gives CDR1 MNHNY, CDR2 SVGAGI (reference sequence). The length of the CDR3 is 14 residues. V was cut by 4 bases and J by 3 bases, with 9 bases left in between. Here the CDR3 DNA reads TGTGCCAGCAGTTTTCGACAGCCTAATGAAAAACTGTTTTTT. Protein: CASSFRQPNEKLFF.

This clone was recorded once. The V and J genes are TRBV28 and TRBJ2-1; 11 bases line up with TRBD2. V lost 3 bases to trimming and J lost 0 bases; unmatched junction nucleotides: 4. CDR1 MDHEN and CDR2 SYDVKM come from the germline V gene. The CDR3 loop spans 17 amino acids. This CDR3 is CASSFVTSGSSYNEQFF. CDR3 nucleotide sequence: TGTGCCAGCAGTTTCGTTACTAGCGGGAGCTCCTACAATGAGCAGTTCTTC.

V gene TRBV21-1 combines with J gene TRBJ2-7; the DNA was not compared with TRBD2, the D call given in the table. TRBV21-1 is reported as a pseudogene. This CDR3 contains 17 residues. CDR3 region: CASSKDVGLLSSYEQYF. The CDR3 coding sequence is TGTGCCAGCAGCAAAGATGTAGGACTGTTGAGCTCCTACGAGCAGTACTTC.

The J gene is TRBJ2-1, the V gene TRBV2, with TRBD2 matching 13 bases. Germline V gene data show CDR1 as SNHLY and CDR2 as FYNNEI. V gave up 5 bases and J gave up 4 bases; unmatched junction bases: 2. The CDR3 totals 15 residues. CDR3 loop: CASSQTSGRYNEQFF. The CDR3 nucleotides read TGTGCCAGCAGTCAGACTAGCGGGAGGTACAATGAGCAGTTCTTC.

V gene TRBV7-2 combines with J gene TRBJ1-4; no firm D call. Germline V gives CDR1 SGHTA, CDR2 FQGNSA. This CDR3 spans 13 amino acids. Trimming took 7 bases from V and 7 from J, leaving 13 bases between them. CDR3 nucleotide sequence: TGTGCCAGCACCACTCGGGGTGGTGAAAAACTGTTTTTT. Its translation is CASTTRGGEKLFF.

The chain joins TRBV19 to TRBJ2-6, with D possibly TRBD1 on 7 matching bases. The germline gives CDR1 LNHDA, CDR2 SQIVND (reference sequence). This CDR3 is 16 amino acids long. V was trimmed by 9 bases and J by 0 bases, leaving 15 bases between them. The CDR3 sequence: CASGGQRHSGANVLTF. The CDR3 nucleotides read TGTGCCAGCGGGGGACAGCGACACTCTGGGGCCAACGTCCTGACTTTC.

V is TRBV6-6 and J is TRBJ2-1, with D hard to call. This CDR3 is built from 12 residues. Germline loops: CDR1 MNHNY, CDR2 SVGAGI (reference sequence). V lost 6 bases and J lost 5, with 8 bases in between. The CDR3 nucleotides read TGTGCCAGCAGCATGACGAACAATGAGCAGTTCTTC. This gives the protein CASSMTNNEQFF.

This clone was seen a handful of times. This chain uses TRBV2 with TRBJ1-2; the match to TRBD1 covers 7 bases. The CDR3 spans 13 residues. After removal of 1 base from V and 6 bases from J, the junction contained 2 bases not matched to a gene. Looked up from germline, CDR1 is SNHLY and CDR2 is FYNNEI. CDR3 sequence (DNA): TGTGCCAGCAGTGAAGAAGGGGGCCATGGCTACACCTTC. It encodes CASSEEGGHGYTF.